These 28 T cell receptor beta chains were all obtained from the same sample, sequenced in a study of CD8+ T cells in alopecia areata. cDNA serving as the sequencing template came from extracted, reverse transcribed RNA. Sequencing used immunoSEQ multiplex PCR; TCRdb keeps in-frame clones, though not all of them. This sample has approximately 110,000 clones, each found more than once. The sample comprised lesional skin. The origin of the receptors is a C3H/HeJ mouse with alopecia areata. The MHC haplotype of the strain is H2-k.

This clone was counted only a few times. All gene names here are mouse names. The DNA read from the CDR3 is TGTGCTAGCAGTTTACAGGACAGGGAAGAC. Translation: CASSLQDRED. The whole CDR3 sequence reads CASSLQDREDTQYF. The chain has TRBV29 and TRBJ2-5, with TRBD1 matching over 8 bases. The read ends 4 residues before the CDR3 terminus; that terminus is restored from the germline J gene. The CDR3 runs to 14 residues. Per germline, CDR1 MSHET and CDR2 SYDVDS. The complete variable domain, with remaining parts taken from reference TRBV29 and TRBJ2-5, reads DMKVTQMPRYLIKRMGENVLLECGQDMSHETMYWYRQDPGLGLQLIYISYDVDSNSEGDIPKGYRVSRKKREHFSLILDSAKTNQTSVYFCASSLQDREDTQYFGPGTRLLVL.

Turning to this clone: The listed genes are named as in mouse. The covered CDR3 bases are TGCACCTGCAGTGCAGAGACAGGGGAGGGCAACACA. This codes for CTCSAETGEGNT. The full-length CDR3 reads as CTCSAETGEGNTEVFF. The chain carries TRBV1 and TRBJ1-1; 8 bases align to TRBD1. The DNA ends 4 residues before the CDR3 does, and the rest of the CDR3 is filled in from the germline J gene. CDR1 and CDR2 (germline): NSQYPW, LRSPGD (reference sequence). Trimming at V came to 0 bases and at J to 2 bases, leaving 5 bases not matched to a gene. The CDR3 has 16 residues.

Worth noting for this clone: The gene symbols are mouse symbols. The sequence runs out 4 residues before the end of the CDR3; the remainder is reconstructed from the germline J gene. The V gene is TRBV19, the J gene TRBJ2-3; 8 nucleotides line up with TRBD1. V shed 0 bases, J shed 2 bases, and the junction held 8 bases outside the gene matches. This CDR3 is 17 amino acids long. CDR1 is FNHDT, CDR2 SITEND, per germline (reference sequence). The part of the CDR3 DNA that was read is TGTGCCAGCAGTATAGCTGGGCAGGGGGCCCTTGCAGAA. This encodes CASSIAGQGALAE. Given in full, the CDR3 is CASSIAGQGALAETLYF.

This clone was detected a few times. Germline and genes here are mouse. The sequence runs out 4 residues before the end of the CDR3; the remainder is reconstructed from the germline J gene. The rearrangement uses TRBV1 and TRBJ2-1, with D possibly TRBD1 on 7 matching bases. V was shortened by 3 bases and J by 5 bases, with 14 bases between the two germline ends. Germline V CDR1 and CDR2: NSQYPW, LRSPGD (reference sequence). This CDR3 region has 15 residues. The sequenced CDR3 bases are TGCACCTGCAGTGCGGAGGGGGCCGCCCATGCT. It is translated as CTCSAEGAAHA. The entire CDR3 protein reads CTCSAEGAAHAEQFF.

This clone was counted at least ten times. Genes and germline are mouse. The observed sequence ends 4 residues before the CDR3 terminus, with the missing tail filled in from the germline J gene. The V call is TRBV1, the J call TRBJ2-7, with a weak D call TRBD1 (6 bases). CDR3 length equals 14 residues. Looked up from germline, CDR1 is NSQYPW and CDR2 is LRSPGD (reference sequence). Trimming took 6 bases from V and 3 from J, leaving 15 bases between them. The part of the CDR3 DNA that was read is TGCACCTGCAGCCCCGCCCGGGACAACTAT. It yields the protein CTCSPARDNY. The full CDR3 is CTCSPARDNYEQYF.

Many counts were recorded for this clone. At residue 11, the TCRdb protein and translated DNA are inconsistent; the protein given comes from the DNA. The genes and germline here are from mouse. The read falls 3 residues short of the CDR3 end, and the missing part is taken from the germline J gene. This chain joins TRBV13-3 and TRBJ1-6, with D tentatively TRBD1 (6 bases). TRBJ1-6 is classed as an ORF, of uncertain function. The V gene's germline CDR1 is NNHDY and CDR2 SYVADS. Trimming took 2 bases from V and 7 from J, leaving 10 bases between them. This CDR3 region has 14 residues. The part of the CDR3 DNA that was read is TGTGCCAGCAGTGAGGACAGCAAAAATTCGCCC. Protein product: CASSEDSKNSP. The whole CDR3 reads CASSEDSKNSPLYF.

About this clone: Gene names follow the mouse nomenclature. The read stops 4 residues short of the end of the CDR3; the missing end is completed from the germline J gene. This sequence joins TRBV14 and TRBJ1-1, with 8 bases that match TRBD1. V shed 2 bases and J 0 bases; nucleotides not matched to a gene: 3. Per the germline V gene, CDR1 is SGHDT and CDR2 is FRDEAV. The CDR3 has 15 amino acids. The DNA read from the CDR3 is TGTGCCAGCAGTTTGCAGGGGGCTGCAAACACA. This gives the protein CASSLQGAANT. The entire CDR3 reads CASSLQGAANTEVFF.

About this clone itself: Gene names denote mouse genes. The CDR3 goes on 4 residues after the read ends, and that part is filled in from the germline J gene. The chain combines TRBV29 with TRBJ2-2, with a possible D match to TRBD1 (6 bases). From germline, CDR1 is MSHET and CDR2 SYDVDS. This CDR3 is 14 amino acids long. The germline V and J ends were trimmed by 7 bases and 1 base, with 10 bases remaining between them. The CDR3: CASTRTVNTGQLYF. Partial CDR3 DNA: TGTGCTAGCACCCGGACAGTAAACACCGGG.

This clone was detected many times. The gene names given are mouse names. Coverage ceases 4 residues before the CDR3 finishes, and the germline J gene fills in the end. This specimen includes other DNA sequences encoding the same CDR3. The chain recombines TRBV12-1 with TRBJ1-2; tentative D call: TRBD1 (6 bases). Germline CDR1 SGHSN, CDR2 HYEKVE. The V and J ends lost 0 bases and 2 bases respectively, with 6 bases between them. The CDR3 has 13 amino acids. The CDR3 protein is CASSLGQNSDYTF. CDR3 DNA (partial): TGTGCCAGCTCTCTCGGACAGAACTCC.

A few counts support this clone. The germline and genes are mouse ones. The CDR3 goes on 4 residues after the read ends, and that part is filled in from the germline J gene. The chain carries TRBV31 and TRBJ2-2, with a weak D call TRBD1 (7 bases). The CDR3 covers 15 residues. The V end lost 1 base, the J end lost 4 bases, and 13 bases lay between the germline ends. Germline lookup yields CDR1 GKSSPN and CDR2 SITVG. The CDR3 DNA, read in part, is TGTGCCTGGAGTCAGGGAGGGGGCCGCACCGGG. Its translation is CAWSQGGGRTG. The whole CDR3 sequence reads CAWSQGGGRTGQLYF.

Worth noting for this clone: Mouse names are used for the genes. The CDR3 end is not reached by the read, which stops 4 residues before it; the germline J gene fills it in. This chain links TRBV1 with TRBJ1-4; possibly TRBD1 for D (5 bases). V was pared by 4 bases and J by 1 base, with 7 bases between. Germline V lookup: CDR1 NSQYPW, CDR2 LRSPGD (reference sequence). The CDR3 spans 14 residues. The CDR3 region is CTCSGRGSNERLFF. Incomplete CDR3 DNA: TGCACCTGCAGTGGGAGGGGTTCCAACGAA.

This clone was counted ten times or more. Germline and genes: mouse. The CDR3: CTCSVRDREDTQYF. The sequenced CDR3 bases are TGCACCTGCAGTGTCCGGGACAGGGAAGAC. The genes are TRBV1 and TRBJ2-5, with TRBD1 identical over 9 bases. Sequencing ends 4 residues short of the CDR3 end; the germline J gene provides the rest. The length of the CDR3 is 14 residues. Germline CDR1 NSQYPW, CDR2 LRSPGD (reference sequence).

This clone was seen at least ten times. The gene symbols are mouse symbols. The CDR3 extends 4 residues past the end of the read, so its final part is completed from the germline J gene. The chain has TRBV19 and TRBJ2-3, with D perhaps TRBD1 (7 bases). The CDR3 totals 15 residues. Germline assignment: CDR1 FNHDT and CDR2 SITEND (reference sequence). Trimming pared 4 bases from V and 2 bases from J, leaving 14 bases between. CDR3 DNA, as far as it was read: TGTGCCAGCAGTGAGGGGGCGCGAGATGCAGAA. The encoded protein is CASSEGARDAE. The CDR3 in full is CASSEGARDAETLYF.

In this sample, this clone turned up a few times. Gene labels here are mouse ones. The missing CDR3 end, 4 residues past where the read stops, is filled in from the germline J gene. The chain uses TRBV19 and TRBJ2-1; 10 nucleotides align to TRBD1. V shed 4 bases and J 5 bases; nucleotides not matched to a gene: 6. The V gene's germline CDR1 is FNHDT and CDR2 SITEND (reference sequence). This CDR3 spans 15 amino acids. The CDR3 loop reads CASSPLGTGDAEQFF. The sequenced part of the CDR3 DNA is TGTGCCAGCAGTCCCCTCGGGACAGGGGATGCT. The complete variable domain, with remaining parts taken from reference TRBV19 and TRBJ2-1, reads GGIITQTPKFLIGQEGQKLTLKCQQNFNHDTMYWYRQDSGKGLRLIYYSITENDLQKGDLSEGYDASREKKSSFSLTVTSAQKNEMAVFLCASSPLGTGDAEQFFGPGTRLTVL.

This clone was picked up many times. Translating the DNA gives a protein that differs from the TCRdb entry at residue 12; the protein shown here is that DNA translation. Mouse names are used for the genes. The read stops 3 residues short of the end of the CDR3; the missing end is completed from the germline J gene. The rearrangement joins TRBV13-3 to TRBJ1-6; TRBD1 matches at 7 bases. TRBJ1-6 is an ORF, and what it does is uncertain. This CDR3 comprises 15 residues. The germline V gene has CDR1 NNHDY and CDR2 SYVADS. J was trimmed by 7 bases and V by 0 bases; bases with no gene match: 4. The CDR3 sequence: CASSDVKGANSPLYF. The CDR3 bases that were read are TGTGCCAGCAGTGATGTGAAGGGGGCGAATTCGCCC.

This clone was seen a few times. Mouse names are used for the genes. The CDR3 is cut off 4 residues early in the read; its end comes from the germline J gene. The chain carries TRBV13-3 and TRBJ1-1; D perhaps matches TRBD1 (6 bases). This CDR3 comprises 14 residues. Germline values: CDR1 NNHDY, CDR2 SYVADS. The CDR3 DNA, read in part, is TGTGCCAGCAGCCCGACTGGGGGGGCGCGA. Protein product: CASSPTGGAR. The entire CDR3 sequence reads CASSPTGGAREVFF.

Remarks on this clone: The germline and genes are mouse ones. From the germline J gene comes the end of the CDR3, since the read stops 4 residues before it. The chain joins TRBV13-3 to TRBJ1-1; weak D call: TRBD1 (5 bases). Trimming pared 0 bases from V and 1 base from J, leaving 10 bases between. The CDR3 is 15 amino acids. Germline loops: CDR1 NNHDY, CDR2 SYVADS. Incomplete CDR3 DNA: TGTGCCAGCAGTGATGCTCCGGACATGAACACA. Its protein is CASSDAPDMNT. The entire CDR3 is CASSDAPDMNTEVFF.

In regard to this clone: The gene names here belong to mouse. Read data end 4 residues before the CDR3 end; the end is taken from the germline J gene. This chain uses TRBV1 with TRBJ2-3; the D gene is possibly TRBD1 (5 bases). The CDR3 consists of 13 residues. CDR1 is NSQYPW, CDR2 LRSPGD, per germline (reference sequence). CDR3 region: CTCSARQRETLYF. The DNA read from the CDR3 is TGCACCTGCAGTGCAAGACAGAGAGAA.

This clone was counted a few times. Gene names are the mouse ones. With the read ending 4 residues before the CDR3 end, the germline J gene is used to fill in that end. V usage is TRBV13-3 and J usage is TRBJ1-2, with 9 bases aligning to TRBD1. The V segment lost 2 bases and the J segment 4 bases; nucleotides outside the gene matches: 6. From germline, CDR1 is NNHDY and CDR2 SYVADS. The length of the CDR3 is 15 residues. The CDR3 bases that were read are TGTGCCAGCAGTGACGCCTCGGGACAGGGCTCC. Residues: CASSDASGQGS. The whole CDR3 sequence reads CASSDASGQGSDYTF.

Turning to this clone: The genes and germline here are from mouse. The read ends 4 residues early relative to the CDR3; the germline J gene fills the gap. The V and J genes are TRBV19 and TRBJ2-7; weak D call: TRBD2 (7 bases). This CDR3 spans 16 amino acids. CDR1 and CDR2 from the germline V gene are FNHDT and SITEND (reference sequence). This CDR3 reads CASSIGAGGTLYEQYF. The CDR3 bases that were read are TGTGCCAGCAGTATAGGGGCTGGGGGCACCCTATAT. Full variable domain (outside the CDR3, taken from reference TRBV19 and TRBJ2-7): GGIITQTPKFLIGQEGQKLTLKCQQNFNHDTMYWYRQDSGKGLRLIYYSITENDLQKGDLSEGYDASREKKSSFSLTVTSAQKNEMAVFLCASSIGAGGTLYEQYFGPGTRLTVL.

This clone has just a few counts. Gene names are mouse gene names. The read ends 4 residues shy of where the CDR3 ends; the end is completed using the germline J gene. The J gene is TRBJ2-4, the V gene TRBV13-3; 11 positions agree with TRBD2. The length of the CDR3 is 15 residues. Germline lookup yields CDR1 NNHDY and CDR2 SYVADS. V shed 4 bases and J 2 bases; nucleotides not matched to a gene: 3. Incomplete CDR3 DNA: TGTGCCAGCAGTCTGGACTGGGGGGTTCAAAAC. It translates to CASSLDWGVQN. The CDR3 in full is CASSLDWGVQNTLYF.

In its sample, this clone was seen a few times. Germline and genes: mouse. The read comes to an end 4 residues before the CDR3 does, leaving the germline J gene to fill in the end. This chain connects TRBV13-2 to TRBJ2-7, with 8 bases fitting TRBD1. V shed 2 bases, J shed 0 bases, and the junction held 7 bases outside the gene matches. The CDR3 runs 16 residues. Germline V gene data show CDR1 as NNHNN and CDR2 as SYGAGS (reference sequence). The CDR3 bases that were read are TGTGCCAGCGGTGACCTCACAGGGGGGTACTCCTAT. Encoded protein: CASGDLTGGYSY. The full-length CDR3 reads as CASGDLTGGYSYEQYF.

Regarding this clone: Genes and germline come from the mouse. The read ends 4 residues early relative to the CDR3; the germline J gene fills the gap. The chain combines TRBV13-3 with TRBJ1-4; 9 bases are shared with TRBD1. V lost 6 bases, J lost 6 bases, and 6 bases stayed unmatched. Germline V gives CDR1 NNHDY, CDR2 SYVADS. The CDR3 consists of 14 residues. The CDR3 DNA, read in part, is TGTGCCAGCAACGCGGGACAGGGAGACGAA. Protein product: CASNAGQGDE. The entire CDR3 protein reads CASNAGQGDERLFF.

This clone appeared a few times. The gene symbols are mouse symbols. The observed sequence ends 4 residues before the CDR3 terminus, with the missing tail filled in from the germline J gene. The genes are TRBV1 and TRBJ1-1, with D perhaps TRBD1 (5 bases). From germline, CDR1 is NSQYPW and CDR2 LRSPGD (reference sequence). The CDR3 covers 13 residues. CDR3 DNA (partial): TGCACCTGCAGTGCAGATGGGACTCCA. Translated, it gives CTCSADGTP. From start to end, the CDR3 is CTCSADGTPEVFF.

This clone was seen more than once but under ten times. The germline and genes are mouse ones. The read ends 4 residues before the CDR3 terminus; that terminus is restored from the germline J gene. V usage is TRBV19 and J usage is TRBJ2-1, with 9 nucleotides matching TRBD1. CDR3 size: 16 residues. Germline trimming cut 0 bases from V and 1 base from J; bases unmatched to any gene: 2. CDR1 and CDR2 (germline): FNHDT, SITEND (reference sequence). This CDR3 is CASSIVTGGNYAEQFF. Incomplete CDR3 DNA: TGTGCCAGCAGTATAGTGACAGGGGGGAACTATGCT.

About this clone: The gene symbols are mouse symbols. The read falls 4 residues short of the CDR3 end, and the missing part is taken from the germline J gene. The chain has TRBV19 and TRBJ1-2; 8 bases agree with TRBD1. Germline V CDR1 and CDR2: FNHDT, SITEND (reference sequence). This CDR3 has 15 amino acids. With V trimmed by 4 bases and J by 2 bases, 7 bases remained unmatched. The covered CDR3 bases are TGTGCCAGCAGTCCCGACAGGGGAGGCAACTCC. This gives the protein CASSPDRGGNS. The CDR3 in its entirety is CASSPDRGGNSDYTF.

In this sample, this clone turned up a few times. Mouse gene names apply. Read data end 4 residues before the CDR3 end; the end is taken from the germline J gene. This rearrangement joins TRBV1 to TRBJ1-1; D is undetermined. The germline V and J ends were trimmed by 2 bases and 2 bases, with 9 bases remaining between them. The CDR3 covers 14 residues. Per germline, CDR1 NSQYPW and CDR2 LRSPGD (reference sequence). CDR3 protein: CTCSARRSNTEVFF. The sequenced CDR3 bases are TGCACCTGCAGTGCACGCAGGTCTAACACA.

This clone was recorded a few times. Any gene name here is a mouse gene name. The CDR3 goes on 4 residues after the read ends, and that part is filled in from the germline J gene. This sample includes further DNA sequences coding for the same CDR3. The chain combines TRBV1 with TRBJ2-1, with 10 bases lining up with TRBD2. In germline, CDR1 is NSQYPW, CDR2 LRSPGD (reference sequence). The CDR3 is made up of 15 amino acids. CDR3 loop: CTCSARLGGRAEQFF. The covered CDR3 bases are TGCACCTGCAGCGCACGCCTGGGGGGGCGGGCT.